This section outlines one T cell receptor beta chain sequence together with its context. Its antigen is not known. Through 5' RACE with UMI labels, the TRB cDNA libraries were prepared. For each CDR3 protein, TCRdb gives one entry from its re-call of the 5' RACE reads, without DNA. Here the sample table reports about 150,000 distinct CDR3 sequences. These data are taken from a study of CXCR3-negative and CXCR3-positive naive CD8 T cells. Study-wide results and limits: TRB CDR3 hydrophobicity was greater in CXCR3-positive naive cells than in CXCR3-negative naive cells. Between one naive subset and the other, surface CD5 was comparable, and TCR strength was inferred from TRB CDR3 properties.

The sorter processed each CD8+ T cell subset in triplicate at hundreds of thousands of cells apiece. Germline V lookup: CDR1 LNHDA, CDR2 SQIVND (reference sequence). This CDR3 comprises 15 residues. This TCR was recovered from a human donor in good health. Some clones in this sample may be carry-over from other donors' samples. The gene calls are TRBV19 and TRBJ2-1. Input material: naive CXCR3+ CD8+ T cells from blood. Indicated subset: CD45RO-CCR7+CD27+CD95- naive CD8+ T cells expressing CXCR3 (TNR3+). The CDR3 loop reads CASSIASVPYNEQFF.